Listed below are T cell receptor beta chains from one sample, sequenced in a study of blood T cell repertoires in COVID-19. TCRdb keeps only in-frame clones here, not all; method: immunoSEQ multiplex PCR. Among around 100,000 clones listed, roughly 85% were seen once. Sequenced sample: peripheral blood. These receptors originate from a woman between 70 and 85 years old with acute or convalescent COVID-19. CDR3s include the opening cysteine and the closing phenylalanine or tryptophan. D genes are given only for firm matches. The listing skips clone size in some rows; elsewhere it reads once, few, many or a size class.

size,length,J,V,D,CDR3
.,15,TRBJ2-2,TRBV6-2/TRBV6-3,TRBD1,CASSPDRKNTGELFF
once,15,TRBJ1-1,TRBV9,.,CASSPPGTMNTEAFF
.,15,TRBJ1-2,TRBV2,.,CASSDIFGVGSGYTF
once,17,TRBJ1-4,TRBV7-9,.,CASSLETVKVANEKLFF
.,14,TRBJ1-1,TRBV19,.,CASSSGHPNAEAFF
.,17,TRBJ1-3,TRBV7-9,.,CASSLLRGSPSGNTIYF
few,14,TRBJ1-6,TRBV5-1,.,CASSLDRSNSPLHF
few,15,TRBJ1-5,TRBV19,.,CASNGRGSSNQPQHF
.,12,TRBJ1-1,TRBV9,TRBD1,CASSEGAGEAFF
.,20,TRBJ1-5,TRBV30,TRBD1,CAFSTKPGQGAFRSNQPQHF
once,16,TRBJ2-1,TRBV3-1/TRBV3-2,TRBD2,CASSPRTSGAYNEQFF
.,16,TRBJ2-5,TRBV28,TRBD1,CASSKWDRGREETQYF
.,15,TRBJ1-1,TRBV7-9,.,CASSLRQGEDTEAFF
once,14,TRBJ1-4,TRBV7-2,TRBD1,CASSYKGTGEKLFF
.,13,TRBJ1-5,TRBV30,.,CAWSRGVPPPQHF
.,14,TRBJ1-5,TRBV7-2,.,CASSFGVSDQPQHF
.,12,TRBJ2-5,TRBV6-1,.,CASSEYEETQYF
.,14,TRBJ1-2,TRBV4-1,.,CASSPGYGDYGYTF
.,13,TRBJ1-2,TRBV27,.,CASSSGQFYGYTF
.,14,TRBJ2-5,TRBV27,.,CASSLAWAQETQYF
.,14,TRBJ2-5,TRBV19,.,CACSSRGLPRTQYF
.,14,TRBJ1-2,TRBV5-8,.,CASSLTRQGSGYTF
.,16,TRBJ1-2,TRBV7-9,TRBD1,CASSNQRDSGNYGYTF
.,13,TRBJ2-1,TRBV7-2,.,CAKRESSYNEQFF
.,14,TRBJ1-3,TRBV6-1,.,CASSEGHSGNTIYF
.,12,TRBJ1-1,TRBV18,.,CASSPSRSEAFF
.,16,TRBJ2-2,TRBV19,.,CASSSPGHWNTGELFF
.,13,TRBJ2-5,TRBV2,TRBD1,CASSRDSQETQYF
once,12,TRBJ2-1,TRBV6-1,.,CASSDGLHKGVF
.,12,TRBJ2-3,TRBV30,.,CAWNANGDTQYF
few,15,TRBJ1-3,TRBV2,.,CASIRTPSSGNTIYF
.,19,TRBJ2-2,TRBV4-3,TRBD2,CASSQELFGTSASTGELFF
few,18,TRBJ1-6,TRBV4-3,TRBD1,CASSQSAGTGEYNSPLHF
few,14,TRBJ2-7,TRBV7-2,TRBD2,CASSRGGSLYEQYF
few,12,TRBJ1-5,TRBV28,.,CASSLSSQPQHF
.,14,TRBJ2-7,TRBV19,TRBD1,CATSRSQGAYEQYF
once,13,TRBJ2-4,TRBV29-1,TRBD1,CSVFTDRGNIQYF
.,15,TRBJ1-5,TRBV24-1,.,CATSDLGQPNQPQHF
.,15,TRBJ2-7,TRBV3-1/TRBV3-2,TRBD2,CASSPLGRGGNEQYF
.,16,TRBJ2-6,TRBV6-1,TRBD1,CASSDDRVYGANVLTF
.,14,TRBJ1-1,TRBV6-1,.,CASSERPGNTEAFF
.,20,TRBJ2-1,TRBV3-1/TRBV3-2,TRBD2,CASSQAFEGLTSGSYNEQFF
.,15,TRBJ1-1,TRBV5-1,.,CASSSDFDNIREAFF
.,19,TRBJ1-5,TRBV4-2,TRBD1,CASSQERQGPYTSHQPQHF
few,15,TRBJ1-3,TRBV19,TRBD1,CASTRQGSSGNTIYF
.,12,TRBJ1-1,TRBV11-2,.,CASSPRVSEAFF
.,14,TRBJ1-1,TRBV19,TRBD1,CASSGRQGRTEAFF
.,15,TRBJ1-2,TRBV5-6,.,CASSWEGGTDYGYTF
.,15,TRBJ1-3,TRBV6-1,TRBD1,CASSDVDRGGNTIYF
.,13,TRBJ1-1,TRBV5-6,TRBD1,CASSGGNDRGAFF
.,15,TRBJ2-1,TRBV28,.,CASSLQGTPGDEQFF
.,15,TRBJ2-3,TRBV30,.,CAWSVKGWGGDTQYF
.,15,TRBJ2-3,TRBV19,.,CASKARRGNTDTQYF